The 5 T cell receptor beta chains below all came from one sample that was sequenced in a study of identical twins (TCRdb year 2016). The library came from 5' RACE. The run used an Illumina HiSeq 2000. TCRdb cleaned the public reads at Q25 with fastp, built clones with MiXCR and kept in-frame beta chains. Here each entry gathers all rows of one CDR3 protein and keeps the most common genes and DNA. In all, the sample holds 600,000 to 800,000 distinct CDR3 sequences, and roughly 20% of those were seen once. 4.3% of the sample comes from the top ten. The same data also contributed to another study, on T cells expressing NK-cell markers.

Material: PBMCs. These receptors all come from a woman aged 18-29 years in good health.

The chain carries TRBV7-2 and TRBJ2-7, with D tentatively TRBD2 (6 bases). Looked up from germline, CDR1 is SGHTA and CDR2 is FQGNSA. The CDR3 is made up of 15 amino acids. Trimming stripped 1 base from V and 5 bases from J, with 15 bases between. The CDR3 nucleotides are TGTGCCAGCAGCTTAGAAGGGACTCCTACCAACGAGCAGTACTTC. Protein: CASSLEGTPTNEQYF.

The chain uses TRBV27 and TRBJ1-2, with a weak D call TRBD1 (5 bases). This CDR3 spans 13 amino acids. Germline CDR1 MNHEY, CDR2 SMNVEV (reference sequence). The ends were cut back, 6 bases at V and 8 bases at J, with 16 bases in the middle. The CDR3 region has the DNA TGTGCCAGCAGCTTTGAGGGACGGGACGGCTACACCTTC. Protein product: CASSFEGRDGYTF.

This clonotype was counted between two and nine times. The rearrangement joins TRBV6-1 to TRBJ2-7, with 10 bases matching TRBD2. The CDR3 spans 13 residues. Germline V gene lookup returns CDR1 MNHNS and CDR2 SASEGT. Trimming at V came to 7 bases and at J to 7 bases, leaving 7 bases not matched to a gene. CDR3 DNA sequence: TGTGCCAGCAAGGCGGGACTAGCGACAGAGCAGTACTTC. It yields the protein CASKAGLATEQYF.

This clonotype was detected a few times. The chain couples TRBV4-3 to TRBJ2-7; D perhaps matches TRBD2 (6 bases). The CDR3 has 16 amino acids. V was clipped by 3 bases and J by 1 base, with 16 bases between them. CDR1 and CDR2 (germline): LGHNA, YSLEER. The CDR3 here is CASSHGRTSGSYEQYF. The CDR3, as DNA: TGCGCCAGCAGCCATGGGAGGACCAGCGGGTCCTACGAGCAGTACTTC.

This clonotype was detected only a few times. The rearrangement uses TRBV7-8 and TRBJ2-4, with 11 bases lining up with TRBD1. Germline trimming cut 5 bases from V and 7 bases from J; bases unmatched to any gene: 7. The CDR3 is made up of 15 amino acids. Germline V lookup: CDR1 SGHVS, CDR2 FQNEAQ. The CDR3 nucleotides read TGTGCCAGCAGCGGACAGGGGGCCGGGTGGAACATTCAGTACTTC. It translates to CASSGQGAGWNIQYF.